This is a list of T cell receptor beta chains from one sample in a study of radiation and T cells in renal cell carcinoma. TCRdb's copy holds only in-frame clones and misses some; the assay was immunoSEQ multiplex PCR. The sample records about 150,000 clones, 88% being singletons. The material was blood, obtained from a patient whose treatment included radiotherapy and nephrectomy. Receptors were obtained from a woman in her sixties or seventies with renal cell carcinoma. Each CDR3 is given with its conserved first and last residue. A D gene is named only where the DNA matches it firmly. Part of the rows lack a size; the others show once, few, many or a class for expanded clones.

d_call j_call v_call clone_size cdr3_nt cdr3_aa
. TRBJ1-1 TRBV7-8 once TGTGCCAGCAGCTTAGTTAGTATTGCGAGGGAGAGTGAAGCTTTCTTT CASSLVSIARESEAFF
TRBD2 TRBJ2-7 TRBV7-9 . TGTGCCAGCAGCTTTCCCGGACTAGCGGGGGGATACGAGCAGTACTTC CASSFPGLAGGYEQYF
. TRBJ1-6 TRBV30 . TGTGCCTGGGGACCGGGCCAGAATTCACCCCTCCACTTT CAWGPGQNSPLHF
. TRBJ1-6 TRBV27 once TGTGCCAGCACCTTGAAGGATCCGGGTACTAGGGGTTCACCCCTCCACTTT CASTLKDPGTRGSPLHF
TRBD1 TRBJ1-5 TRBV19 few TGTGCCAGTAGAGGACAGGGGTTGGGGAATCAGCCCCAGCATTTT CASRGQGLGNQPQHF
. TRBJ1-3 TRBV5-1 . TGCGCCAGCAGCGTGGACACCTCTGGAAACACCATATATTTT CASSVDTSGNTIYF
. TRBJ2-6 TRBV7-9 . TGTGCCAGCAGCTTAGCGTGGGGGGTTTGGGCTGGGGCCAACGTCCTGACTTTC CASSLAWGVWAGANVLTF
TRBD1 TRBJ1-5 TRBV6-1 . TGTGCCAGCAGTCTAGACAGGGGTCAGCCCCAGCATTTT CASSLDRGQPQHF
TRBD2 TRBJ2-5 TRBV5-1 . TGCGCCAGCAGCTTGGAGAGCGGGGAGGGAGAGACCCAGTACTTC CASSLESGEGETQYF
TRBD1 TRBJ2-3 TRBV28 . TGTGCCTCGGGACAGGGGGCTCCAGATACGCAGTATTTT CASGQGAPDTQYF
. TRBJ1-5 TRBV18 . TGTGCCAGCTCCACACAACAGGGCTCTCAGCCCCAGCATTTT CASSTQQGSQPQHF
. TRBJ1-1 TRBV19 . TGTGCCAGTACCCTAACGGCAGGTGACACTGAAGCTTTCTTT CASTLTAGDTEAFF
. TRBJ2-5 TRBV5-1 few TGCGCCAGCAGCTTGGTGGGTGGCGGGGCCCAAGAGACCCAGTACTTC CASSLVGGGAQETQYF
TRBD1 TRBJ1-4 TRBV7-9 . TGTGCCAGCACCAACGACAGGGTTGCAACTAATGAAAAACTGTTTTTT CASTNDRVATNEKLFF
TRBD1 TRBJ2-7 TRBV7-2 once TGTGCCAGCAGCGTGGGGACAGGAGCCTACGAGCAGTACTTC CASSVGTGAYEQYF